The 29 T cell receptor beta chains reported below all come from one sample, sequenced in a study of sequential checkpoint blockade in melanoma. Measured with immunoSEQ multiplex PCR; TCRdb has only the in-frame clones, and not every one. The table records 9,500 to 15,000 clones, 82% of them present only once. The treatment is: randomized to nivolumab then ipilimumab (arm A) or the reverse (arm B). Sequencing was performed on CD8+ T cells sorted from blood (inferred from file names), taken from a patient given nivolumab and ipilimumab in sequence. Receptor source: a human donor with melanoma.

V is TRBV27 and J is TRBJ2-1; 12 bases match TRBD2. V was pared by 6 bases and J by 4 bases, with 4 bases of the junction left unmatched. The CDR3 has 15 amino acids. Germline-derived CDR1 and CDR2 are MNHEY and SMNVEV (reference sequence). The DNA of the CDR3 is TGTGCCAGCAGAATAGGACTAGCGGGGTACAATGAGCAGTTCTTC. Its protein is CASRIGLAGYNEQFF.

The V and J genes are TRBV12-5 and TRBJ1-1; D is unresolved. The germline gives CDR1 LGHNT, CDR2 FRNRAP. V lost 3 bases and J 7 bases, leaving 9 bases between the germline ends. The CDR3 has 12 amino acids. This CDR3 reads CASGFSSNEAFF. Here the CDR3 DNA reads TGTGCTAGTGGTTTTTCTAGCAATGAAGCTTTCTTT.

CDR3 bases: TGTGCCAGCTTTAACCCAGGGGACAATGAGCAGTTCTTC. It specifies CASFNPGDNEQFF. The chain employs TRBV5-4 and TRBJ2-1, with D perhaps TRBD1 (6 bases). Germline CDR1 SGHNT, CDR2 YYREEE (reference sequence). Trimming took 7 bases from V and 5 from J, leaving 13 bases between them. CDR3 length: 13 amino acids.

The CDR3 DNA sequence: TGCGCCAGCAGCTTGGCCCAGAGCACAGATACGCAGTATTTT. Protein sequence: CASSLAQSTDTQYF. The gene calls are TRBV5-1 and TRBJ2-3; no clear D. The V end lost 0 bases, the J end lost 0 bases, and 5 bases lay between the germline ends. In germline, CDR1 is SGHRS, CDR2 YFSETQ. CDR3 size: 14 residues.

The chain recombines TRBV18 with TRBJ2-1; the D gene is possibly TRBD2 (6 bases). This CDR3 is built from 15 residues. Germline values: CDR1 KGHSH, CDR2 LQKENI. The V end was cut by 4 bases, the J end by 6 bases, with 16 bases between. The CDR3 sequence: CASSLPSDPLNEQFF. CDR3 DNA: TGTGCCAGCTCACTACCTAGCGACCCCCTCAATGAGCAGTTCTTC.

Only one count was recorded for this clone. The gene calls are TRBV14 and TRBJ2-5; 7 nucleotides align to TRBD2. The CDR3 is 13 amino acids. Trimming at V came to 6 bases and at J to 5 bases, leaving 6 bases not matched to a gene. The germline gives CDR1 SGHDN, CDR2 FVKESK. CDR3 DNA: TGTGCCAGCAGTCGGACCGGGGGGGAGACCCAGTACTTC. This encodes CASSRTGGETQYF. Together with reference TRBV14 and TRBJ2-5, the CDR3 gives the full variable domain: EAGVTQFPSHSVIEKGQTVTLRCDPISGHDNLYWYRRVMGKEIKFLLHFVKESKQDESGMPNNRFLAERTGGTYSTLKVQPAELEDSGVYFCASSRTGGETQYFGPGTRLLVL.

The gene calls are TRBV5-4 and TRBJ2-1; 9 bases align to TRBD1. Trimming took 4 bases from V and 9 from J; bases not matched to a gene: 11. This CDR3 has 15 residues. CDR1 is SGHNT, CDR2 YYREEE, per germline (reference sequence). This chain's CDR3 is CASSHPGQGNAEQFF. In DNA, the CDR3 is TGTGCCAGCAGCCATCCGGGACAGGGTAATGCTGAGCAGTTCTTC.

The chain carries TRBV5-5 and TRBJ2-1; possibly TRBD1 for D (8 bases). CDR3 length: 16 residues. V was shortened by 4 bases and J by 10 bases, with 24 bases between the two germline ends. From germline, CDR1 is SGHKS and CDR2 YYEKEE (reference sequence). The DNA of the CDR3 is TGTGCCAGCAGCGGGGGGGACAGGACGGATCTCGGCGAGCAGTTCTTC. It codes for CASSGGDRTDLGEQFF.

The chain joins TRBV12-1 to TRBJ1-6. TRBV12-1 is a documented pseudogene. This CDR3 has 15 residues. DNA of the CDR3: TGTGCCAGCAGCCCTAGAGGGGGGGATCACTCACCCCTCCACTTT. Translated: CASSPRGGDHSPLHF.

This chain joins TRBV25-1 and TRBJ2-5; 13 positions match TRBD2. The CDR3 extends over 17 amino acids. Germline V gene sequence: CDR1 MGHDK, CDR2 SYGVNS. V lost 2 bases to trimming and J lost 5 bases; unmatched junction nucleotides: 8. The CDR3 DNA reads TGTGCCAGCAGTGAACCTCTACTAGCGGGGGGGCTGGAGACCCAGTACTTC. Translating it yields CASSEPLLAGGLETQYF.

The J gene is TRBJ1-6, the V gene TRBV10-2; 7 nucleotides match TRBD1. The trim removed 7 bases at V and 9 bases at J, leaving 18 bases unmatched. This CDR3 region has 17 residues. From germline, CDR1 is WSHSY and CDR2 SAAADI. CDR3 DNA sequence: TGCGCCAGCACCCCCGGGGACAGTGGCGTGTCGGGTTCACCCCTCCACTTT. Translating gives CASTPGDSGVSGSPLHF.

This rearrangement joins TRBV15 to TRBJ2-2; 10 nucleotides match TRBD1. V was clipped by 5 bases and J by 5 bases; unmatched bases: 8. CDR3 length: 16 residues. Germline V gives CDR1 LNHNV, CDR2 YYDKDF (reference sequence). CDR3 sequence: CATSDLWTGGTGELFF. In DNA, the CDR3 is TGTGCCACCAGCGACTTATGGACAGGGGGAACCGGGGAGCTGTTTTTT. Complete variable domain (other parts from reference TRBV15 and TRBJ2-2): DAMVIQNPRYQVTQFGKPVTLSCSQTLNHNVMYWYQQKSSQAPKLLFHYYDKDFNNEADTPDNFQSRRPNTSFCFLDIRSPGLGDTAMYLCATSDLWTGGTGELFFGEGSRLTVL.

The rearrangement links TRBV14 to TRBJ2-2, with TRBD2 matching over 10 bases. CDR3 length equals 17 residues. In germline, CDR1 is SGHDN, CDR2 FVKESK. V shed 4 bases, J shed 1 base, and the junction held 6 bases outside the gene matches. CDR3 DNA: TGTGCCAGCAGCCCCCAAGGACTAGCGGAGAACACCGGGGAGCTGTTTTTT. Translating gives CASSPQGLAENTGELFF.

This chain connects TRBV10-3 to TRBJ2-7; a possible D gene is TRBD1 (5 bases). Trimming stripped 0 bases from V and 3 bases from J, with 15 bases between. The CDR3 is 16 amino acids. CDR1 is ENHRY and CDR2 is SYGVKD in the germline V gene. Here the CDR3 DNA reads TGTGCCATCAGTGAGTCGGAAGGGGCAATTGGCTACGAGCAGTACTTC. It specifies CAISESEGAIGYEQYF.

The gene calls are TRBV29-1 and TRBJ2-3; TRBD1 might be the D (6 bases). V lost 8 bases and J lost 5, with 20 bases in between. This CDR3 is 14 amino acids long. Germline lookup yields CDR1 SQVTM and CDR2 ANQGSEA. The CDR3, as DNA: TGCAGCTTCACACCCACAGGGTACCAAGATACGCAGTATTTT. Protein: CSFTPTGYQDTQYF.

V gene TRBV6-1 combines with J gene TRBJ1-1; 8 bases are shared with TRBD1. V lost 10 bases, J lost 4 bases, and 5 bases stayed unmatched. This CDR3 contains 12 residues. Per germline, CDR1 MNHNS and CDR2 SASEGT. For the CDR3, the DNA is TGTGCCACACAAACAGGGGGCACTGAAGCTTTCTTT. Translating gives CATQTGGTEAFF.

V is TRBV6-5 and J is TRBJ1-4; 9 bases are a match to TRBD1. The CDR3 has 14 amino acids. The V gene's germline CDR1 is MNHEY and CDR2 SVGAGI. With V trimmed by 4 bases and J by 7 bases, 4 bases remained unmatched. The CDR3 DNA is TGTGCCAGCAGTTCGGGACAGGGTATTGAAAAACTGTTTTTT. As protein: CASSSGQGIEKLFF.

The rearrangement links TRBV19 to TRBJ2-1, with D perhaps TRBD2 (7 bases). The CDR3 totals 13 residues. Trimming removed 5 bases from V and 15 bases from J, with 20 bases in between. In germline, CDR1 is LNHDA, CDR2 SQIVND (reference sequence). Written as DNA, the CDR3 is TGTGCCAGTAGTCCAGGGCCTAGCGGAGGGGGGTTCTTC. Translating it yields CASSPGPSGGGFF.

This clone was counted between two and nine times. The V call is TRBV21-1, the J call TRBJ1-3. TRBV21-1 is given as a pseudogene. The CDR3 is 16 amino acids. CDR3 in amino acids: CASTPWGGYSGNTIYF. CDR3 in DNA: TGTGCCAGCACCCCTTGGGGGGGGTACTCTGGAAACACCATATATTTT.

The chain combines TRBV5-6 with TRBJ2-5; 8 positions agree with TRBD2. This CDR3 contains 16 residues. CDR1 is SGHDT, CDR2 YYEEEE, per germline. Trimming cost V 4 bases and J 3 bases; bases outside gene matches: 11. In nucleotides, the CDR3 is TGTGCCAGCAGCCTTCTACTCGCGGGGGGCAAAGAGACCCAGTACTTC. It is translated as CASSLLLAGGKETQYF.

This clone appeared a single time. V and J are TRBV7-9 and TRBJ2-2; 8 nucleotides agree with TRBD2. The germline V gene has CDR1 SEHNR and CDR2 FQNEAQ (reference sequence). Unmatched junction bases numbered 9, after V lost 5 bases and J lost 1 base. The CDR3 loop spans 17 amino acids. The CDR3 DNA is TGTGCCAGCAGCCGTGGCGATAGCGGGGTGAACACCGGGGAGCTGTTTTTT. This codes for CASSRGDSGVNTGELFF.

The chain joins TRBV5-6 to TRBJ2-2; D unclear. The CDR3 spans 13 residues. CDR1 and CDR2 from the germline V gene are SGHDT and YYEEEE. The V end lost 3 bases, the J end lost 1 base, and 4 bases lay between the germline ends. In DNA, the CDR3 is TGTGCCAGCAGCTCACAGAACACCGGGGAGCTGTTTTTT. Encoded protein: CASSSQNTGELFF.

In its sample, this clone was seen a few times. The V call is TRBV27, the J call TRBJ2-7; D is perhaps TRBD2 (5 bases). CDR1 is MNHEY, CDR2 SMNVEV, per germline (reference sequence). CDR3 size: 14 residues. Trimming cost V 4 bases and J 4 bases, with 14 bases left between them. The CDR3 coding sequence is TGTGCCAGCAGTTCAGTTTGGGGAGAATACGAGCAGTACTTC. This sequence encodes CASSSVWGEYEQYF.

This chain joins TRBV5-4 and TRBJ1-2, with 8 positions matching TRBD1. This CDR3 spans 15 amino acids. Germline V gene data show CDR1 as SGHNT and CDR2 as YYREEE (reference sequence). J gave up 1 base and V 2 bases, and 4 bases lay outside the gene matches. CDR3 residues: CASSFGTGLNYGYTF. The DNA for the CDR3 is TGTGCCAGCAGCTTCGGGACAGGCCTTAACTATGGCTACACCTTC.

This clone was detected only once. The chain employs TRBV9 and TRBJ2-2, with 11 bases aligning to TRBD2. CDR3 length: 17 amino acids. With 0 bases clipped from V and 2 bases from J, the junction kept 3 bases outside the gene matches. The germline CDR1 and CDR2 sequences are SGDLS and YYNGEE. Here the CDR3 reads CASSVARLAGNTGELFF. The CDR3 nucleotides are TGTGCCAGCAGCGTAGCTCGACTAGCGGGAAACACCGGGGAGCTGTTTTTT.

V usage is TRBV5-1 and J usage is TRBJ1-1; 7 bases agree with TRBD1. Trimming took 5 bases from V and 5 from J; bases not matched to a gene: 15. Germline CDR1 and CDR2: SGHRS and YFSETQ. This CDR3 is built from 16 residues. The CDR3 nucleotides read TGCGCCAGCAGGACCTCACAGGGGCAATTGGGGACTGAAGCTTTCTTT. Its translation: CASRTSQGQLGTEAFF.

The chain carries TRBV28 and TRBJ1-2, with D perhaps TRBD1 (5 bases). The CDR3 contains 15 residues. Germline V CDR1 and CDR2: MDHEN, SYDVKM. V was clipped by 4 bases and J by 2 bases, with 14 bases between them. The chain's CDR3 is CASSSNYQGNYGYTF. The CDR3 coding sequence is TGTGCCAGCAGTTCCAATTACCAGGGAAACTATGGCTACACCTTC.

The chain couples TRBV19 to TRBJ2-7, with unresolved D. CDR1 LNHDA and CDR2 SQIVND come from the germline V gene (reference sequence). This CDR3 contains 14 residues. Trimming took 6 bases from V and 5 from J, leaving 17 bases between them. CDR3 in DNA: TGTGCCAGTAGCCCCCCCGGGTTAGCCCACGAGCAGTACTTC. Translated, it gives CASSPPGLAHEQYF.

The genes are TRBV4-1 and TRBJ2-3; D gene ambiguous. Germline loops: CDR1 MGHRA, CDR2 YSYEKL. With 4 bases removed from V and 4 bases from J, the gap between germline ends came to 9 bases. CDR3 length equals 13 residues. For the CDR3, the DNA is TGCGCCAGCAGCCCCCCCACAGCAGATACGCAGTATTTT. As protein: CASSPPTADTQYF.